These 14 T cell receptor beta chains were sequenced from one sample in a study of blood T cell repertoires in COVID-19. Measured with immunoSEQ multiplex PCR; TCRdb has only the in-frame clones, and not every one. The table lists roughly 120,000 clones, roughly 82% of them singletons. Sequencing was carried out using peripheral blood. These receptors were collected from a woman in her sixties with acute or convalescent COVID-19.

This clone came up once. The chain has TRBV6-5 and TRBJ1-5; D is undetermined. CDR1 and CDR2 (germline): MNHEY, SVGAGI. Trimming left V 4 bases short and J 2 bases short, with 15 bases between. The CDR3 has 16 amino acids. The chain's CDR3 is CASSSMRAGRNQPQHF. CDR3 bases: TGTGCCAGCAGTTCGATGAGGGCAGGCCGCAATCAGCCCCAGCATTTT.

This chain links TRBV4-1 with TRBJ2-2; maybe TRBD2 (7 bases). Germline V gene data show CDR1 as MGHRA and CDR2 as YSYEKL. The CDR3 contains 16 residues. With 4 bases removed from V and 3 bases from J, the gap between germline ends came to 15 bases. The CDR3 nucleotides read TGCGCCAGCAGCCGCTCGGGGGCGGGGGACACCGGGGAGCTGTTTTTT. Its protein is CASSRSGAGDTGELFF.

The CDR3 DNA is TGTGCCTGGAGAGGGGACAGAAACGAGCAGTACTTC. Translating gives CAWRGDRNEQYF. The V gene is TRBV30, the J gene TRBJ2-7, with 7 bases fitting TRBD1. V gave up 3 bases and J gave up 5 bases; unmatched junction bases: 4. Germline values: CDR1 GTSNPN, CDR2 SVGIG (reference sequence). The CDR3 has 12 amino acids.

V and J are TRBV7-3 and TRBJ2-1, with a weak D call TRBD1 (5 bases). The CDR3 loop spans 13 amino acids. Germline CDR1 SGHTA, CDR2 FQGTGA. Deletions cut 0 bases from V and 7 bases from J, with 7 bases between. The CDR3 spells CASSLTTANEQFF. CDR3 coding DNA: TGTGCCAGCAGCTTAACGACAGCTAATGAGCAGTTCTTC.

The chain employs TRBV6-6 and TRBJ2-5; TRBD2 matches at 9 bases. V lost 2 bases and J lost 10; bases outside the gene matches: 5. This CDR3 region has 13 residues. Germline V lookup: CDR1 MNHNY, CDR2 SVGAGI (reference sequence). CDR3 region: CASSYIGSGGQYF. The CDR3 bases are TGTGCCAGCAGTTACATTGGTAGCGGGGGCCAGTACTTC.

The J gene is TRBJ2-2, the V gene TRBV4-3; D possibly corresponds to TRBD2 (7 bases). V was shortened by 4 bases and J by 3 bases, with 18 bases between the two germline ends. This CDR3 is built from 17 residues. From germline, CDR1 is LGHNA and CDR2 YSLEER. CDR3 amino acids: CASSPEGGQGHTGELFF. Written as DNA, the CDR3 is TGCGCCAGCAGCCCCGAGGGGGGGCAGGGCCACACCGGGGAGCTGTTTTTT.

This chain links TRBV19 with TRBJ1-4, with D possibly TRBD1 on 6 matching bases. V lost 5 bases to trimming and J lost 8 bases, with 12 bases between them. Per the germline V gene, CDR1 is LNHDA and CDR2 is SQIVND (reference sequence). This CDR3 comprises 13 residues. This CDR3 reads CASSSQGGEKLFF. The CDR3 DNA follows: TGTGCCAGTAGTTCACAGGGTGGGGAAAAACTGTTTTTT.

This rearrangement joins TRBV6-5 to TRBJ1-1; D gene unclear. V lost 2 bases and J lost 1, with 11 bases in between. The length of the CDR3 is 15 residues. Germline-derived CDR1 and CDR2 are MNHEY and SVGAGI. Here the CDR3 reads CASSYGLSGNTEAFF. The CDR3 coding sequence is TGTGCCAGCAGTTACGGCCTTTCGGGGAACACTGAAGCTTTCTTT.

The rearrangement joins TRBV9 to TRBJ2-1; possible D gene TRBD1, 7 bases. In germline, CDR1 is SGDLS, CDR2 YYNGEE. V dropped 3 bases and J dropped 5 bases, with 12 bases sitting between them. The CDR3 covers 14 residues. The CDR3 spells CASSGGDSDNEQFF. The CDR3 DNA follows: TGTGCCAGCAGCGGGGGGGACAGCGACAATGAGCAGTTCTTC.

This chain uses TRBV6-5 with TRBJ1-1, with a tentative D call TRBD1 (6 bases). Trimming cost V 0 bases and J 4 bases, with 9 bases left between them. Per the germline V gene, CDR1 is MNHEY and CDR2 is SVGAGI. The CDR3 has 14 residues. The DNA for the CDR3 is TGTGCCAGCAGTTACTCGGGGACAACCACTGAAGCTTTCTTT. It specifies CASSYSGTTTEAFF.

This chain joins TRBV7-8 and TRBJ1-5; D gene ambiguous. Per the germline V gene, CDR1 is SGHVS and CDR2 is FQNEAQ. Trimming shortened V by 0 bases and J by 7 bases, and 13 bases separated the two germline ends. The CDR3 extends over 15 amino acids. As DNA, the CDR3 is TGTGCCAGCAGCTTAGCGATGACGGGATTCCAGCCCCAGCATTTT. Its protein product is CASSLAMTGFQPQHF.

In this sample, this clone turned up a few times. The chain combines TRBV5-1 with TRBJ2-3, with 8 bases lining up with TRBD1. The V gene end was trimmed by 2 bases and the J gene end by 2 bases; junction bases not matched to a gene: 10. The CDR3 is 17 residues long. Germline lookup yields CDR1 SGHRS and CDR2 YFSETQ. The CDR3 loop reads CASSFMPRGQDTDTQYF. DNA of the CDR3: TGCGCCAGCAGCTTTATGCCTAGGGGACAGGACACAGATACGCAGTATTTT.

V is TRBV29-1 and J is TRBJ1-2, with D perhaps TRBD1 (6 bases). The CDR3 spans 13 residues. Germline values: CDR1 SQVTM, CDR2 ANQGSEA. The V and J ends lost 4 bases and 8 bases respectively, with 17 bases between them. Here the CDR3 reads CSVGGGFPGGYTF. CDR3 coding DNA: TGCAGCGTTGGGGGGGGCTTCCCGGGCGGCTACACCTTC.

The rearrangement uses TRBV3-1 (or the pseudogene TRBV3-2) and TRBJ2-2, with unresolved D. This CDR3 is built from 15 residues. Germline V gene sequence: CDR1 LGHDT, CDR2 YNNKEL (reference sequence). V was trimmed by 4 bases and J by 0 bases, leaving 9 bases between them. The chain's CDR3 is CASSRNPANTGELFF. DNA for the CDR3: TGTGCCAGCAGCCGCAATCCAGCGAACACCGGGGAGCTGTTTTTT.